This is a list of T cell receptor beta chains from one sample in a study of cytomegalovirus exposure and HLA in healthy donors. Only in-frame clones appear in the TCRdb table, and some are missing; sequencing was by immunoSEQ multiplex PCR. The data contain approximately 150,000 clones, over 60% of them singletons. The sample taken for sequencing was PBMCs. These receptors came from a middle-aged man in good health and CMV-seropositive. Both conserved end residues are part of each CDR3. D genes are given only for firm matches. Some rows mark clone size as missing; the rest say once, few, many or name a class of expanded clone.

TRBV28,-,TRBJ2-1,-,TGTGCCAGCAGTTTCATCGCTAGCTCCTCGAAAAATGAGCAGTTCTTC,CASSFIASSSKNEQFF
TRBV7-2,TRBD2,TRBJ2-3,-,TGTGCCAGCATCGCCTTAGCGGGAGGTTCAGATACGCAGTATTTT,CASIALAGGSDTQYF
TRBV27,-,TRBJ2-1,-,TGTGCCAGCAGTTCCGGGACAACCTACAATGAGCAGTTCTTC,CASSSGTTYNEQFF
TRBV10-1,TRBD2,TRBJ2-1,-,TGCGCCAGCAGTGAGTCAGGGGACCGGACTAGCGGGAGAAATGAGCAGTTCTTC,CASSESGDRTSGRNEQFF
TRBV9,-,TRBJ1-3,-,TGTGCCAGCAGCACGGGTCCCCCATCGCGAGGAAACACCATATATTTT,CASSTGPPSRGNTIYF
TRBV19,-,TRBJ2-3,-,TGTGCCAGTAGACCACAGGGTATCACAGATACGCAGTATTTT,CASRPQGITDTQYF
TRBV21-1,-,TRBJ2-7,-,TGTGCCAGCAGCGCCAGTATCCGCCGCGAGCAGTACTTC,CASSASIRREQYF
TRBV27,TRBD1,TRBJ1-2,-,TGTGCCAGCAGAAGGACAGGGGATGGCTACACCTTC,CASRRTGDGYTF
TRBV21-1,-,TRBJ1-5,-,TGTGCCAGACGGGAAGGGAGTGTTCAGCCCCAGCATTTT,CARREGSVQPQHF
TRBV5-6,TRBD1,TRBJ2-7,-,TGTGCCAGCAGCTTTCCGGGACAGGGGTCCTACGAGCAGTACTTC,CASSFPGQGSYEQYF
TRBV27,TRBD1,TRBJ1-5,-,TGTGCCAGCAGGAAGGACAGGGGTAATCAGCCCCAGCATTTT,CASRKDRGNQPQHF
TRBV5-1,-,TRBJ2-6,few,TGCGCCAGCAGCTTGGCCTCACAGGTGGCAGGGTCTGGGGCCAACGGCCTGACTTTC,CASSLASQVAGSGANGLTF
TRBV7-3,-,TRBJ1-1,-,TGTGCCAGCAGCCCCATACAGGGTTCTGAAGCTTTCTTT,CASSPIQGSEAFF
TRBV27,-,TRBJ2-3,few,TGTGCCAGCAGTTTCTCAGGGGATGGAGATACGCAGTATTTT,CASSFSGDGDTQYF
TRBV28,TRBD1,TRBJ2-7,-,TGTGCCAGCAGTCAGGACAGGCCCAAGGACGAGCAGTACTTC,CASSQDRPKDEQYF
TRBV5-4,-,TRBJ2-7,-,TGTGCCAGCAGCTTGGGAGCGATGAGCTCCTACGAGCAGTACTTC,CASSLGAMSSYEQYF
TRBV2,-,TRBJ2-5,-,TGTGCCAGCATCGGGGTGAGGGACACAGAAGAGACCCAGTACTTC,CASIGVRDTEETQYF
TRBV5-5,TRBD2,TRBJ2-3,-,TGTGCCAGCAGCCTGACTAGCGGGACTAGCACAGATACGCAGTATTTT,CASSLTSGTSTDTQYF
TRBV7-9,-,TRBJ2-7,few,TGTGCCAGCAGCTTAGCGAGGGAGCAGTACTTC,CASSLAREQYF
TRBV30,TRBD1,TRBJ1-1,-,TGTGCCTGGAGTGCAGGACAGGGTAAAGGGAACACTGAAGCTTTCTTT,CAWSAGQGKGNTEAFF
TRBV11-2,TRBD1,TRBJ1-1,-,TGTGCCAGCAGCATGACAGGGATCGGCACTGAAGCTTTCTTT,CASSMTGIGTEAFF
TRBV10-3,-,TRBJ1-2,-,TGTGCCATCAGTGAGTCGTCACAGAACTATGGCTACACCTTC,CAISESSQNYGYTF
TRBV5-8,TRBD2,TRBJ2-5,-,TGTGCCAGCAGCCAAGGACTAGCGGAAGAGACCCAGTACTTC,CASSQGLAEETQYF
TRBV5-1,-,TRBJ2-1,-,TGCGCCAGCAGCTTGGGGCAGGAGGCCTTGGGTGAGCAGTTCTTC,CASSLGQEALGEQFF
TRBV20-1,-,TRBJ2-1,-,TGCAGTGCTAGATGGGGAGACGAGCAGTTCTTC,CSARWGDEQFF
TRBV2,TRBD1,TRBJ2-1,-,TGTGCCAGCAGGGTTCTGCCGGGACAGGGGGATGTTGAGCAGTTCTTC,CASRVLPGQGDVEQFF
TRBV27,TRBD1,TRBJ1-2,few,TGTGCCAGCAAGACAGGGGGTAACTATGGCTACACCTTC,CASKTGGNYGYTF
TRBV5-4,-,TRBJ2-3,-,TGTGCCAGCAGCGGCCGAACTTTCGGAGGGGCGGATACGCAGTATTTT,CASSGRTFGGADTQYF
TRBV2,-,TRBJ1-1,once,TGTGCCAGCACAGGGGAGTCCTTGGGCACTGAAGCTTTCTTT,CASTGESLGTEAFF
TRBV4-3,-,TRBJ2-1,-,TGCGCCAGCAGCCCTAGAGCTGCGGGTGTCTCCTACAATGAGCAGTTCTTC,CASSPRAAGVSYNEQFF
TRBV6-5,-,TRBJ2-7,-,TGTGCCAGCAGTGCCGAACCACAGGGACCCTACGAGCAGTACTTC,CASSAEPQGPYEQYF
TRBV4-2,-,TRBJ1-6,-,TGTGCCAGCAGCCAGAGCTTTCGCGGACCCCTCCACTTT,CASSQSFRGPLHF
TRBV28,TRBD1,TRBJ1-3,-,TGTGCCAGCAGTACTCGGACAGGGACAATAGGAAACACCATATATTTT,CASSTRTGTIGNTIYF
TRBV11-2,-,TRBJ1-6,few,TGTGCCAGCAGCTTAGATCAGGGGACGCCCCTCCACTTT,CASSLDQGTPLHF
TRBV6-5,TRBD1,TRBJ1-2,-,TGTGCCAGCAGGAAAACAGGGGCCTATGGCTACACCTTC,CASRKTGAYGYTF
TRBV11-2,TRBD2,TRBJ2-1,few,TGTGCCAGCAGCTTATTGGGCGGGAGTTACAATGAGCAGTTCTTC,CASSLLGGSYNEQFF
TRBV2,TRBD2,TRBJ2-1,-,TGTGCCAGCAGGGGGACTAGCGGGACCACCTGGACGAATGAGCAGTTCTTC,CASRGTSGTTWTNEQFF
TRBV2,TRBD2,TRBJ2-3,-,TGTGCCAGCACCACGACTAGCGGGAGGGGAGATACGCAGTATTTT,CASTTTSGRGDTQYF
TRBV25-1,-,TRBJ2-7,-,TGTGCCAGCAGCATTGGACAGAAGGGGACCTACGAGCAGTACTTC,CASSIGQKGTYEQYF
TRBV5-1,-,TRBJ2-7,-,TGCGCCAGCAGCTTCGGGGGACGGCAGTACTTC,CASSFGGRQYF
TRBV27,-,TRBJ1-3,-,TGTGCCAGCTCCCCTAGGGCGGGGAACGGAAACACCATATATTTT,CASSPRAGNGNTIYF
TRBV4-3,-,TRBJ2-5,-,TGCGCCAGCAGCCAAGATCAAAGGGGGACCCAGTACTTC,CASSQDQRGTQYF
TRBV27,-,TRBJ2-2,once,TGTGCCAGCAGTCCCGAGGGGGGGGCTCTCACCGGGGAGCTGTTTTTT,CASSPEGGALTGELFF
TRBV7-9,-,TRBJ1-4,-,TGTGCCAGCAGCTTAGTCCCAGGGCCTAATGAAAAACTGTTTTTT,CASSLVPGPNEKLFF
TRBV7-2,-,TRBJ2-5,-,TGTGCCAGCTCCCCTTCGGAGGGGCGGGAGACCCAGTACTTC,CASSPSEGRETQYF
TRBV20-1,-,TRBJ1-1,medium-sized,TGCAGTGTGGTCAGGGACACTGAAGCTTTCTTT,CSVVRDTEAFF
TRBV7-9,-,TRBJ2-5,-,TGTGCCAGCAGCTTTGGGCGGGCGAGAGAGACCCAGTACTTC,CASSFGRARETQYF
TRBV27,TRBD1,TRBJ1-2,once,TGTGCCAGCAGTTTAGGGACAGGGGGCAGCTATGGCTACACCTTC,CASSLGTGGSYGYTF
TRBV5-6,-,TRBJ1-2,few,TGTGCCAGCAGCTTCAGTGGGACTGCAGGCTACACCTTC,CASSFSGTAGYTF
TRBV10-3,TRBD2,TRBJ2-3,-,TGTGCCATCAGTGATCCTAGCGGGAGCGGGGGCACAGATACGCAGTATTTT,CAISDPSGSGGTDTQYF
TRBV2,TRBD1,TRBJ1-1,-,TGTGCCAGCATGAGACAGGGGGCCGGTACTGAAGCTTTCTTT,CASMRQGAGTEAFF